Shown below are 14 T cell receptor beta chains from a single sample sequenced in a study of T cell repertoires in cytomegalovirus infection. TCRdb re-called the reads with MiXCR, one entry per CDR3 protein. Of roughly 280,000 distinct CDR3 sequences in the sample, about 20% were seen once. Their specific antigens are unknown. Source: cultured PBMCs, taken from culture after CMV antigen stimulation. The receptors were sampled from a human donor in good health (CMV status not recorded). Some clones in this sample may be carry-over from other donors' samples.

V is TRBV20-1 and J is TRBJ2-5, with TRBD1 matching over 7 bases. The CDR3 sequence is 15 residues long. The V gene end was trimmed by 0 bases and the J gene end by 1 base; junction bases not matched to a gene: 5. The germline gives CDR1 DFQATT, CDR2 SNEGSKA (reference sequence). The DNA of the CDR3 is TGCAGTGCTAGAGATATACAGGGGTCCCAAGAGACCCAGTACTTC. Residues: CSARDIQGSQETQYF.

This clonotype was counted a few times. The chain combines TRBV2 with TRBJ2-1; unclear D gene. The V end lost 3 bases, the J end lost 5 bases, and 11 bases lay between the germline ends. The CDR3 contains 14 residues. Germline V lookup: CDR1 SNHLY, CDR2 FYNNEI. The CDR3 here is CASSEGINNNEQFF. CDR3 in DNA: TGTGCCAGCAGTGAGGGAATCAACAACAATGAGCAGTTCTTC.

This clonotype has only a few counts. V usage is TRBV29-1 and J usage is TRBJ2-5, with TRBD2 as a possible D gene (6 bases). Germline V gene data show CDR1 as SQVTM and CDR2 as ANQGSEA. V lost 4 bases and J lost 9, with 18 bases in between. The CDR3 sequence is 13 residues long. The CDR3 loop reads CSVVLAGTWAQYF. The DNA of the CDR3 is TGCAGCGTTGTTCTGGCGGGGACTTGGGCCCAGTACTTC.

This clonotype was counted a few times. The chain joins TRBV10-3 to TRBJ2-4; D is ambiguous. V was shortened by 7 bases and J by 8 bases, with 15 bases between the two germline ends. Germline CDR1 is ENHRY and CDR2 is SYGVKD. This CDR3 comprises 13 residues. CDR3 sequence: CAIKDPGHDIQYF. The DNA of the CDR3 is TGTGCCATCAAGGACCCAGGCCACGACATTCAGTACTTC.

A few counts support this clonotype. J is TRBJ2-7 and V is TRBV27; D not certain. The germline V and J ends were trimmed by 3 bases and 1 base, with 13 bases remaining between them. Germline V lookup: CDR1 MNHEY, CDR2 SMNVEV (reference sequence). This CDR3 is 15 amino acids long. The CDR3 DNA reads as TGTGCCAGCAGTTTCTTCTACGACCCGTCCTACGAGCAGTACTTC. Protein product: CASSFFYDPSYEQYF.

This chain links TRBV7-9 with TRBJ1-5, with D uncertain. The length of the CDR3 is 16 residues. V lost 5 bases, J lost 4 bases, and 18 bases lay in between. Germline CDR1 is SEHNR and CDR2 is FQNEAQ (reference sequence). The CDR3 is CASSPKGPDSNQPQHF. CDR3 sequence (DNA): TGTGCCAGCAGCCCAAAAGGGCCGGACTCGAATCAGCCCCAGCATTTT.

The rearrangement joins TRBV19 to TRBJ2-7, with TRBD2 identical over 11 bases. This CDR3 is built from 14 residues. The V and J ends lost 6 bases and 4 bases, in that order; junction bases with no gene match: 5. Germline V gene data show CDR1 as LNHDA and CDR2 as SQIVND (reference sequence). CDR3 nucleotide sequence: TGTGCCAGTAGCGGGACTAGCGGAGAATACGAGCAGTACTTC. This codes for CASSGTSGEYEQYF.

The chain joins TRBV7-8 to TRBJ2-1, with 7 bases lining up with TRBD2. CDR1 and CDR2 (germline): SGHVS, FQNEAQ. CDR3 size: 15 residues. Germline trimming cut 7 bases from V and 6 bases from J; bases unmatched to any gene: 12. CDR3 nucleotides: TGTGCCAGCAACGAGATCAGCGGGATCCTCAATGAGCAGTTCTTC. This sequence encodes CASNEISGILNEQFF.

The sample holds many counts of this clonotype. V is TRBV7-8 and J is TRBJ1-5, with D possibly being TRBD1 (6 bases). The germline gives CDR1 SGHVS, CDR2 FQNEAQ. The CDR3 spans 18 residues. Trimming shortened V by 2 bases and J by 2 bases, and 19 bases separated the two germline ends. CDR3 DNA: TGTGCCAGCAGCTTAAAACAGGGAAGGGTCGTTGGCAATCAGCCCCAGCATTTT. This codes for CASSLKQGRVVGNQPQHF.

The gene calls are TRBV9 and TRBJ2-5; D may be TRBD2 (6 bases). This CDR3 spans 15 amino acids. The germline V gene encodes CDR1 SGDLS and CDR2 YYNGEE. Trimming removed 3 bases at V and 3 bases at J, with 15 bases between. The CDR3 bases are TGTGCCAGCAGCGGAGAAAGGGAGCGGGAAGAGACCCAGTACTTC. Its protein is CASSGEREREETQYF.

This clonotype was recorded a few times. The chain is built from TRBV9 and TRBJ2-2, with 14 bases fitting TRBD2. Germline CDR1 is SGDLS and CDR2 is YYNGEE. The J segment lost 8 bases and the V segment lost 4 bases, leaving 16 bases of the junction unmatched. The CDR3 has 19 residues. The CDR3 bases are TGTGCCAGCAGCCGTGATTATATACCGGGACTAGCGGGAGAAGGGGAGCTGTTTTTT. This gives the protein CASSRDYIPGLAGEGELFF.

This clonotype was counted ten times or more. The CDR3 nucleotides read TGTGCCAGCAGCGTAGGGGCGGAAATAAACACTGAAGCTTTCTTT. Translating gives CASSVGAEINTEAFF. The rearrangement uses TRBV9 and TRBJ1-1; the D is unclear. The V end lost 0 bases, the J end lost 2 bases, and 11 bases lay between the germline ends. This CDR3 spans 15 amino acids. Germline V gene sequence: CDR1 SGDLS, CDR2 YYNGEE. Full variable domain (outside the CDR3, taken from reference TRBV9 and TRBJ1-1): DSGVTQTPKHLITATGQRVTLRCSPRSGDLSVYWYQQSLDQGLQFLIQYYNGEERAKGNILERFSAQQFPDLHSELNLSSLELGDSALYFCASSVGAEINTEAFFGQGTRLTVV.

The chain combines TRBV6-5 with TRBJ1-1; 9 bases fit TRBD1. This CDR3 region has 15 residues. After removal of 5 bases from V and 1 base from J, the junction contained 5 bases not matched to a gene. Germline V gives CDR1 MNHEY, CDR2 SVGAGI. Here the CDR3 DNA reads TGTGCCAGCAGTCACACGGACAGGGGGAACACTGAAGCTTTCTTT. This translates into CASSHTDRGNTEAFF.

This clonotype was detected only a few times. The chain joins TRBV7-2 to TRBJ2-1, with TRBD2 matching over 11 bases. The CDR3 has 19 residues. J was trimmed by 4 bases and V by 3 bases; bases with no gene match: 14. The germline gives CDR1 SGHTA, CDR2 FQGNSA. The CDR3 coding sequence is TGTGCCAGCAGCTTTTCCTTTGGACTAGCGGGCGTCGATTACAATGAGCAGTTCTTC. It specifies CASSFSFGLAGVDYNEQFF.